The 21 T cell receptor beta chains given below trace back to one sample, sequenced in a study of T cell responses to AZD1222 COVID-19 vaccine. Data came from immunoSEQ multiplex PCR; TCRdb stores just in-frame clones and leaves some out. Of under 95,000 clones in the sample, 90% were seen once. The sample was peripheral blood, taken 28 days after the second AZD1222 dose. These receptors were collected from an adult who received the AZD1222 COVID-19 vaccine.

This clone was detected only once. The chain joins TRBV28 to TRBJ1-2; the match to TRBD1 covers 10 bases. From germline, CDR1 is MDHEN and CDR2 SYDVKM. Germline trimming cut 8 bases from V and 5 bases from J; bases unmatched to any gene: 11. The CDR3 consists of 15 residues. The CDR3: CASVPPGDRGYGYTF. For the CDR3, the DNA is TGTGCCAGCGTACCGCCTGGGGACAGGGGATATGGCTACACCTTC.

The chain carries TRBV6-5 and TRBJ2-3; 7 nucleotides line up with TRBD1. The CDR3 length is 14 residues. Germline V gene data show CDR1 as MNHEY and CDR2 as SVGAGI. The trim removed 6 bases at V and 2 bases at J, leaving 5 bases unmatched. Here the CDR3 DNA reads TGTGCCAGCAGACTAAGGGGGCCCACAGATACGCAGTATTTT. This sequence encodes CASRLRGPTDTQYF.

The V call is TRBV5-1, the J call TRBJ2-5, with 7 positions matching TRBD1. Germline lookup yields CDR1 SGHRS and CDR2 YFSETQ. V trimming: 3 bases; J trimming: 4 bases; junction bases outside the gene matches: 6. The CDR3 has 14 amino acids. The CDR3 DNA sequence: TGCGCCAGCAGCTCTGACAGGGCGAGAGAGACCCAGTACTTC. It specifies CASSSDRARETQYF.

This chain joins TRBV28 and TRBJ2-5, with D uncertain. CDR1 is MDHEN, CDR2 SYDVKM, per germline. The CDR3 totals 12 residues. Trimming removed 8 bases from V and 5 bases from J, with 12 bases in between. The CDR3 sequence: CASYSGRETQYF. Here the CDR3 DNA reads TGTGCCAGCTACTCAGGCAGGGAGACCCAGTACTTC.

The chain recombines TRBV5-1 with TRBJ2-5; possible D gene TRBD1, 5 bases. The germline CDR1 and CDR2 sequences are SGHRS and YFSETQ. The CDR3 loop spans 14 amino acids. Trimming pared 0 bases from V and 7 bases from J, leaving 13 bases between. The CDR3 loop is CASSLGQGLGTQYF. The CDR3 DNA is TGCGCCAGCAGCTTGGGCCAGGGATTAGGGACCCAGTACTTC. Together with reference TRBV5-1 and TRBJ2-5, the CDR3 gives the full variable domain: KAGVTQTPRYLIKTRGQQVTLSCSPISGHRSVSWYQQTPGQGLQFLFEYFSETQRNKGNFPGRFSGRQFSNSRSEMNVSTLELGDSALYLCASSLGQGLGTQYFGPGTRLLVL.

This clone was counted a single time. The chain joins TRBV9 to TRBJ1-1; D unresolved. This CDR3 has 14 amino acids. The germline V and J ends were trimmed by 0 bases and 1 base, with 7 bases remaining between them. Germline V gene data show CDR1 as SGDLS and CDR2 as YYNGEE. CDR3 nucleotide sequence: TGTGCCAGCAGCGTAGCCGCCGAGAACACTGAAGCTTTCTTT. Its protein is CASSVAAENTEAFF.

This clone was observed a handful of times. The chain joins TRBV9 to TRBJ1-2, with TRBD1 matching over 9 bases. V lost 1 base, J lost 2 bases, and 12 bases stayed unmatched. This CDR3 has 18 residues. Germline V gene sequence: CDR1 SGDLS, CDR2 YYNGEE. CDR3 DNA sequence: TGTGCCAGCAGCGTATACGCCGACAGGGGGGTTTCAAACTATGGCTACACCTTC. Translation: CASSVYADRGVSNYGYTF.

The gene calls are TRBV7-9 and TRBJ1-1, with TRBD1 matching 7 bases. Trimming took 5 bases from V and 4 from J; bases not matched to a gene: 4. CDR1 is SEHNR, CDR2 FQNEAQ, per germline (reference sequence). The CDR3 has 13 residues. The CDR3 protein is CASSLRDSTEAFF. The CDR3 DNA is TGTGCCAGCAGCCTCCGGGACAGCACTGAAGCTTTCTTT.

This sequence joins TRBV5-4 and TRBJ2-5; D is possibly TRBD1 (5 bases). With 7 bases removed from V and 3 bases from J, the gap between germline ends came to 10 bases. Looked up from germline, CDR1 is SGHNT and CDR2 is YYREEE (reference sequence). CDR3 length: 12 residues. The CDR3 sequence: CASGAREETQYF. The CDR3, as DNA: TGTGCCAGCGGGGCTAGGGAAGAGACCCAGTACTTC.

The chain is built from TRBV30 and TRBJ1-6; D gene unclear. The CDR3 has 15 amino acids. Trimming took 0 bases from V and 5 from J, leaving 11 bases between them. Germline V lookup: CDR1 GTSNPN, CDR2 SVGIG (reference sequence). The CDR3 sequence: CAWSVGLENNSPLHF. CDR3 nucleotides: TGTGCCTGGAGTGTGGGCCTAGAGAATAATTCACCCCTCCACTTT. The full variable domain, in which reference TRBV30 and TRBJ1-6 provide the parts outside the CDR3, is SQTIHQWPATLVQPVGSPLSLECTVEGTSNPNLYWYRQAAGRGLQLLFYSVGIGQISSEVPQNLSASRPQDRQFILSSKKLLLSDSGFYLCAWSVGLENNSPLHFGNGTRLTVT.

The chain has TRBV6-5 and TRBJ1-2; 7 nucleotides agree with TRBD1. J lost 3 bases, V lost 0 bases, and 4 bases had no gene match. The CDR3 has 15 residues. Germline values: CDR1 MNHEY, CDR2 SVGAGI. CDR3 DNA: TGTGCCAGCAGTTACTCGTACAGGGGATACTATGGCTACACCTTC. Protein sequence: CASSYSYRGYYGYTF.

V usage is TRBV19 and J usage is TRBJ1-1; D gene ambiguous. CDR3 length: 13 amino acids. CDR1 and CDR2 from the germline V gene are LNHDA and SQIVND (reference sequence). The V end lost 10 bases, the J end lost 5 bases, and 17 bases lay between the germline ends. CDR3 sequence reads: CAISRGRSTEAFF. The CDR3, as DNA: TGTGCCATCAGTCGTGGGAGGTCGACTGAAGCTTTCTTT.

The chain is built from TRBV12-3 or TRBV12-4 and TRBJ2-1; D may be TRBD1 (5 bases). V was pared by 6 bases and J by 9 bases, with 15 bases between. This CDR3 is built from 13 residues. The CDR3 loop reads CASRGQGWSEQFF. The DNA of the CDR3 is TGTGCCAGCAGGGGGCAGGGTTGGAGTGAGCAGTTCTTC.

V gene TRBV4-1 combines with J gene TRBJ2-1; 11 bases fit TRBD2. Germline values: CDR1 MGHRA, CDR2 YSYEKL. Trimming removed 1 base from V and 0 bases from J; junction bases left unmatched: 5. CDR3 length equals 18 residues. Written as DNA, the CDR3 is TGCGCCAGCAGCCAAGCACTAGCGGGGGCTAGCTCCTACAATGAGCAGTTCTTC. Translation: CASSQALAGASSYNEQFF.

The J gene is TRBJ1-2, the V gene TRBV4-1; TRBD1 agrees at 7 bases. The CDR3 totals 14 residues. Per germline, CDR1 MGHRA and CDR2 YSYEKL. V was pared by 4 bases and J by 2 bases, with 4 bases of the junction left unmatched. In DNA, the CDR3 is TGCGCCAGCAGCCTCCAGACAGGGAACTATGGCTACACCTTC. Translation gives CASSLQTGNYGYTF.

The J gene is TRBJ2-7, the V gene TRBV6-2 or TRBV6-3; 14 nucleotides align to TRBD2. After removal of 6 bases from V and 3 bases from J, the junction contained 7 bases not matched to a gene. This CDR3 is built from 16 residues. CDR1 and CDR2 from the germline V gene are MNHEY and SVGEGT. CDR3 region: CASSLTSGGAGYEQYF. The CDR3 DNA sequence: TGTGCCAGCAGCTTGACTAGCGGGGGGGCCGGCTACGAGCAGTACTTC.

This clone has more than one count but fewer than ten. The V and J genes are TRBV2 and TRBJ1-1; weak D call: TRBD1 (5 bases). Germline V gene data show CDR1 as SNHLY and CDR2 as FYNNEI. The CDR3 is made up of 16 amino acids. With 2 bases removed from V and 0 bases from J, the gap between germline ends came to 13 bases. The CDR3 nucleotides are TGTGCCAGCAGTGAAAGCGCAGGGAGAATGAACACTGAAGCTTTCTTT. Protein: CASSESAGRMNTEAFF. The full variable domain, its missing parts supplied by reference TRBV2 and TRBJ1-1, is EPEVTQTPSHQVTQMGQEVILRCVPISNHLYFYWYRQILGQKVEFLVSFYNNEISEKSEIFDDQFSVERPDGSNFTLKIRSTKLEDSAMYFCASSESAGRMNTEAFFGQGTRLTVV.

This chain joins TRBV5-6 and TRBJ1-5; 7 nucleotides match TRBD1. Germline CDR1 and CDR2: SGHDT and YYEEEE. The CDR3 spans 15 residues. J gave up 3 bases and V 3 bases, and 6 bases lay outside the gene matches. CDR3 sequence reads: CASSSGDRDNQPQHF. In DNA, the CDR3 is TGTGCCAGCAGCTCCGGTGACAGGGACAATCAGCCCCAGCATTTT.

The chain carries TRBV7-2 and TRBJ1-5; no definite D call. The ends were cut back, 5 bases at V and 1 base at J, with 9 bases in the middle. CDR1 is SGHTA, CDR2 FQGNSA, per germline. There are 14 residues in the CDR3. CDR3 loop: CASSTWFSNQPQHF. Written as DNA, the CDR3 is TGTGCCAGCAGCACCTGGTTCAGCAATCAGCCCCAGCATTTT.

V usage is TRBV6-5 and J usage is TRBJ1-2, with no clear D. The germline CDR1 and CDR2 sequences are MNHEY and SVGAGI. V lost 7 bases and J 0 bases, leaving 3 bases between the germline ends. The length of the CDR3 is 11 residues. DNA for the CDR3: TGTGCCAGCAAGTCTAACTATGGCTACACCTTC. It encodes CASKSNYGYTF.

A single count supports this clone. The chain couples TRBV6-5 to TRBJ1-4, with D unresolved. V was pared by 0 bases and J by 2 bases, with 10 bases between. This CDR3 contains 16 residues. In germline, CDR1 is MNHEY, CDR2 SVGAGI. CDR3 in DNA: TGTGCCAGCAGTTACTCGAGGCAGCCTACTAATGAAAAACTGTTTTTT. Protein product: CASSYSRQPTNEKLFF.